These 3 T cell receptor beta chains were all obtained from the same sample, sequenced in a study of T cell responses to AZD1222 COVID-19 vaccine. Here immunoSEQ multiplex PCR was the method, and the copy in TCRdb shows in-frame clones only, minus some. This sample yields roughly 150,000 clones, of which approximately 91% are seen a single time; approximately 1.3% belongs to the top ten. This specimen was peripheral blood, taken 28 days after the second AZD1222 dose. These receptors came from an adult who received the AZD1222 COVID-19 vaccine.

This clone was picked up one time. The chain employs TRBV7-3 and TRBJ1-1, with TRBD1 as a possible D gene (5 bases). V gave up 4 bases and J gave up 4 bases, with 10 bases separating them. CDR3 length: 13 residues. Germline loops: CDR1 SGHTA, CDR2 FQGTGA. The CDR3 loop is CASSSQGATEAFF. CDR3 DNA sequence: TGTGCCAGCAGCTCTCAGGGAGCCACTGAAGCTTTCTTT.

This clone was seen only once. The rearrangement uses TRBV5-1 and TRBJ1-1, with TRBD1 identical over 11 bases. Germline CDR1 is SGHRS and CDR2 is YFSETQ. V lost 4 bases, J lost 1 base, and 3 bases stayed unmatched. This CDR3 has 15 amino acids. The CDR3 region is CASSGQGAGNTEAFF. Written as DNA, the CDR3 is TGCGCCAGCAGCGGACAGGGGGCTGGGAACACTGAAGCTTTCTTT. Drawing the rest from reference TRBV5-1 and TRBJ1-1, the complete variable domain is KAGVTQTPRYLIKTRGQQVTLSCSPISGHRSVSWYQQTPGQGLQFLFEYFSETQRNKGNFPGRFSGRQFSNSRSEMNVSTLELGDSALYLCASSGQGAGNTEAFFGQGTRLTVV.

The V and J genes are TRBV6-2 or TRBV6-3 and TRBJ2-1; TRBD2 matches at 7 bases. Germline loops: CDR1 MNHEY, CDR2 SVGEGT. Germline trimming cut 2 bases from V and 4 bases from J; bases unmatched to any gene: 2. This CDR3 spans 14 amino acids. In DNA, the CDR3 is TGTGCCAGCAGTTACAGCGGGACTTACAATGAGCAGTTCTTC. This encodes CASSYSGTYNEQFF.